The subject of this entry is one TCR beta chain. Its antigen is undetermined. This sample is drawn from a study of shared clonotypes between healthy human individuals. In the CD4+ fraction, cells were divided into CD45RA+ naive and CD45RA-negative memory subsets. Several immunoSEQ 96-well plates shared each subset's DNA, each plate a replicate. Method: immunoSEQ multiplex PCR; TCRdb's copy keeps in-frame clones and lacks some. The table includes about 600,000 clones, roughly 97% detected once. General observations from the study: Against clonotypes common to all four donors, non-shared ones had lower generation probabilities. Among donors, sharing of clonotypes was expected to be affected by sequencing depth.

The TCR sequence derives from a woman aged 25 to 45 in good health. The sample consisted of naive CD4+ T cells sorted from blood. As for subset: CD45RA+ positively selected.

CDR3 loop: CAISEGGSRTEAFF. The CDR3 DNA is TGTGCCATCAGTGAGGGAGGGTCCCGGACTGAAGCTTTCTTT. V gene TRBV10-3 combines with J gene TRBJ1-1; D remains ambiguous. The germline V gene encodes CDR1 ENHRY and CDR2 SYGVKD. With 2 bases removed from V and 5 bases from J, the gap between germline ends came to 12 bases. This CDR3 region has 14 residues.